The entry below describes one TCR beta chain. Data came from immunoSEQ multiplex PCR; TCRdb stores just in-frame clones and leaves some out. The table lists over 45,000 clones, approximately 86% of them singletons. The CDR3 is 13 residues long. After removal of 1 base from V and 15 bases from J, the junction contained 6 bases not matched to a gene. Germline V gene data show CDR1 as SGHTA and CDR2 as FQGNSA. The sample belongs to a study of T cell changes during pregnancy in multiple sclerosis. Source: CD4+ T cells from peripheral blood mononuclear cells, taken in the third trimester of pregnancy. J is TRBJ2-1 and V is TRBV7-2, with 10 positions matching TRBD2. The sequence derives from a female donor with multiple sclerosis, enrolled in a pregnancy study. The CDR3 loop is CASSLEPSGSPFF. The CDR3 region has the DNA TGTGCCAGCAGCTTAGAACCTAGCGGGAGCCCGTTCTTC.